This T cell receptor beta chain was recovered during a study of human T cells and chemical hapten exposure. General study findings and limits: More PT1 expanded TCRs went with higher patch test scores. The formation of large CDR3 similarity clusters by expanded TCRs significantly exceeded that of controls.

The CDR3 has 14 amino acids. The V and J ends lost 5 bases and 6 bases, in that order; junction bases with no gene match: 7. Germline lookup yields CDR1 SEHNR and CDR2 FQNEAQ (reference sequence). Each CDR3 protein gets one entry after TCRdb re-called the RACE reads with MiXCR. The table has under 55,000 distinct CDR3 sequences, about 10% seen once. This clonotype was observed many times. As yet, its antigen is unknown. Documented time point: patch test 3, about 24 weeks after DPC sensitization. Treatment reported: therapeutic diphenylcyclopropenone sensitization with weekly scalp DPC. Extraction yielded total RNA from whole blood (unfractionated).

Sequenced here: whole blood, sampled in connection with sensitization to the hapten diphenylcyclopropenone (DPC). The chain is built from TRBV7-9 and TRBJ2-3; 8 bases map to TRBD1. The TCR sequence derives from a middle-aged woman with alopecia areata. Some clones in this sample may be carry-over from other donors' samples. CDR3: CASSRDRGEDTQYF. CDR3 nucleotide sequence: TGTGCCAGCAGCAGAGACAGGGGAGAGGATACGCAGTATTTT. The variable domain in full, completed from reference TRBV7-9 and TRBJ2-3, reads DTGVSQNPRHKITKRGQNVTFRCDPISEHNRLYWYRQTLGQGPEFLTYFQNEAQLEKSRLLSDRFSAERPKGSFSTLEIQRTEQGDSAMYLCASSRDRGEDTQYFGPGTRLTVL.